The 17 T cell receptor beta chains in this list originate from one sample, sequenced in a study of T cell repertoires in cytomegalovirus infection. TCRdb reanalysed the reads using MiXCR and keeps one entry per CDR3 protein. Of 150,000 to 200,000 distinct CDR3 sequences listed, approximately 30% are singletons. Sample: PBMCs. The receptors shown here come from a human donor in good health (CMV status not recorded). Some clones in this sample may be carry-over from other donors' samples.

The V gene is TRBV27, the J gene TRBJ1-4, with a possible D match to TRBD1 (5 bases). Germline V gives CDR1 MNHEY, CDR2 SMNVEV (reference sequence). The V end lost 6 bases, the J end lost 6 bases, and 17 bases lay between the germline ends. The CDR3 covers 15 residues. The CDR3 nucleotides are TGTGCCAGCAGCCGTGCCGGGACGAAGTATGAAAAACTGTTTTTT. Translating gives CASSRAGTKYEKLFF.

This clonotype has only a few counts. The CDR3 loop reads CASKGAASNQPQHF. Written as DNA, the CDR3 is TGTGCCAGTAAAGGGGCAGCTAGCAATCAGCCCCAGCATTTT. This chain joins TRBV19 and TRBJ1-5; tentatively, D is TRBD1 (5 bases). Trimming took off 7 bases at V and 0 bases at J, with 10 bases between the two ends. Germline loops: CDR1 LNHDA, CDR2 SQIVND (reference sequence). The CDR3 is made up of 14 amino acids.

This clonotype was found a few times. V usage is TRBV6-5 and J usage is TRBJ1-1; D remains ambiguous. The CDR3 totals 13 residues. Germline CDR1 reads MNHEY; CDR2 reads SVGAGI. V dropped 2 bases and J dropped 3 bases, with 7 bases sitting between them. The CDR3 coding sequence is TGTGCCAGCAGTTACCAGACATACACTGAAGCTTTCTTT. Translating it yields CASSYQTYTEAFF.

Ten or more counts support this clonotype. This chain connects TRBV7-2 to TRBJ2-7; 10 bases match TRBD1. The J segment lost 5 bases and the V segment lost 1 base, leaving 11 bases of the junction unmatched. Looked up from germline, CDR1 is SGHTA and CDR2 is FQGNSA. The CDR3 has 17 residues. Here the CDR3 DNA reads TGTGCCAGCAGCTTAGGGCCCCCCGGGACAGGGGCGCACGAGCAGTACTTC. Translated, it gives CASSLGPPGTGAHEQYF.

This clonotype has just a few counts. The genes are TRBV11-2 and TRBJ2-3; D is unclear. Germline V gives CDR1 SGHAT, CDR2 FQNNGV. The CDR3 has 13 residues. V shed 7 bases and J shed 0 bases, with 8 bases lying between them. The CDR3 coding sequence is TGTGCCAGCACCCTACCGAGCACAGATACGCAGTATTTT. Translation: CASTLPSTDTQYF.

The genes are TRBV20-1 and TRBJ2-5; the match to TRBD2 covers 11 bases. V was pared by 3 bases and J by 3 bases, with 6 bases of the junction left unmatched. The germline V gene encodes CDR1 DFQATT and CDR2 SNEGSKA (reference sequence). CDR3 length equals 15 residues. The CDR3 DNA follows: TGCAGTGCTAGGTCTAGCGGGGGGTTCAAAGAGACCCAGTACTTC. It encodes CSARSSGGFKETQYF.

The V call is TRBV23-1, the J call TRBJ1-2; D is uncertain. TRBV23-1 counts as an open reading frame of uncertain function. Trimming took off 3 bases at V and 6 bases at J, with 14 bases between the two ends. The CDR3 consists of 14 residues. The CDR3, as DNA: TGCGCCAGCAGTCACCCGACAATACTCCATGGCTACACCTTC. Protein sequence: CASSHPTILHGYTF.

The rearrangement joins TRBV5-4 to TRBJ2-2, with 7 bases matching TRBD1. After removal of 4 bases from V and 4 bases from J, the junction contained 7 bases not matched to a gene. The CDR3 covers 15 residues. Germline CDR1 reads SGHNT; CDR2 reads YYREEE (reference sequence). CDR3 DNA sequence: TGTGCCAGCAGCCAATGGGACAGATCCACCGGGGAGCTGTTTTTT. As protein: CASSQWDRSTGELFF.

The chain links TRBV7-8 to TRBJ1-1, with D hard to call. The CDR3 has 17 residues. Germline loops: CDR1 SGHVS, CDR2 FQNEAQ. V was pared by 1 base and J by 5 bases, with 20 bases between. The CDR3 sequence is CASSLGGIRRPRTEAFF. The CDR3 bases are TGTGCCAGCAGCTTAGGAGGGATTAGGAGGCCTCGGACTGAAGCTTTCTTT.

This clonotype has a count of ten or more. V and J are TRBV18 and TRBJ2-7; D might be TRBD1 (6 bases). The germline gives CDR1 KGHSH, CDR2 LQKENI. Trimming pared 6 bases from V and 0 bases from J, leaving 15 bases between. CDR3 length: 15 residues. CDR3 DNA sequence: TGTGCCAGCTCCCTCCGGGACACCCCCTCCTACGAGCAGTACTTC. This codes for CASSLRDTPSYEQYF.

J is TRBJ2-2 and V is TRBV6-1; no definite D call. This CDR3 is 13 amino acids long. The germline V and J ends were trimmed by 7 bases and 3 bases, with 9 bases remaining between them. Looked up from germline, CDR1 is MNHNS and CDR2 is SASEGT. The CDR3 DNA reads TGTGCCAGCAATTCTGGTTACACCGGGGAGCTGTTTTTT. Its translation: CASNSGYTGELFF.

V usage is TRBV23-1 and J usage is TRBJ2-7; a weak D match, TRBD1 (6 bases). TRBV23-1 qualifies as an ORF whose function is uncertain. This CDR3 is 15 amino acids long. The V and J ends lost 0 bases and 0 bases respectively, with 9 bases between them. CDR3 bases: TGCGCCAGCAGTCAATCAGCAGGGGACTCCTACGAGCAGTACTTC. This codes for CASSQSAGDSYEQYF.

This clonotype was recorded many times. The V and J genes are TRBV7-9 and TRBJ2-5; D is ambiguous. From germline, CDR1 is SEHNR and CDR2 FQNEAQ (reference sequence). Between the trimmed V and J ends, which lost 3 bases and 5 bases, there was a span of 16 bases. The CDR3 is 15 amino acids. CDR3 DNA: TGTGCCAGCAGCTTGGTTGGCGGCTCCGGGGAGACCCAGTACTTC. Residues: CASSLVGGSGETQYF. Complete variable domain (other parts from reference TRBV7-9 and TRBJ2-5): DTGVSQNPRHKITKRGQNVTFRCDPISEHNRLYWYRQTLGQGPEFLTYFQNEAQLEKSRLLSDRFSAERPKGSFSTLEIQRTEQGDSAMYLCASSLVGGSGETQYFGPGTRLLVL.

J is TRBJ2-1 and V is TRBV11-2; D possibly uses TRBD1 or TRBD2 (6 bases each). Germline V CDR1 and CDR2: SGHAT, FQNNGV. The CDR3 consists of 17 residues. V was trimmed by 0 bases and J by 2 bases, leaving 14 bases between them. The CDR3 loop reads CASSLDLGGGTYNEQFF. The CDR3 DNA sequence: TGTGCCAGCAGCTTAGATCTAGGAGGGGGGACCTACAATGAGCAGTTCTTC.

This clonotype was picked up a small number of times. The chain links TRBV10-3 to TRBJ1-1; D call uncertain. The germline V gene has CDR1 ENHRY and CDR2 SYGVKD. This CDR3 spans 15 amino acids. V shed 2 bases and J shed 0 bases, with 10 bases lying between them. This CDR3 reads CAISEKERMNTEAFF. CDR3 bases: TGTGCCATCAGTGAGAAGGAAAGAATGAACACTGAAGCTTTCTTT.

The chain recombines TRBV2 with TRBJ2-2, with D maybe TRBD2 (5 bases). CDR1 SNHLY and CDR2 FYNNEI come from the germline V gene. V lost 8 bases to trimming and J lost 6 bases, with 13 bases between them. The CDR3 runs to 13 residues. CDR3 sequence (DNA): TGTGCCAGCCGGAGAGAGGGATCCGGGGAGCTGTTTTTT. This encodes CASRREGSGELFF.

This clonotype has at least ten counts. V is TRBV7-2 and J is TRBJ2-1; 7 bases match TRBD2. Per the germline V gene, CDR1 is SGHTA and CDR2 is FQGNSA. The CDR3 runs to 14 residues. V lost 5 bases and J lost 4; bases outside the gene matches: 5. CDR3 nucleotide sequence: TGTGCCAGCAGCCCCCCGGGGGGATACAATGAGCAGTTCTTC. It yields the protein CASSPPGGYNEQFF.